This T cell receptor (beta chain) was captured by sequencing in a study of cytomegalovirus exposure and HLA in healthy donors. A multiplex PCR was run with 60 Vbeta primers and 13 Jbeta primers. TCRdb's table, derived via immunoSEQ multiplex PCR, lists solely in-frame clones and lacks some. The sample consists of roughly 150,000 clones, about 77% of them appearing once. The CDR3 is 16 amino acids. Germline V CDR1 and CDR2: MNHNY, SVGAGI (reference sequence). J lost 1 base, V lost 2 bases, and 5 bases had no gene match. The table lists this clone with a few counts. The sequence came from a man aged 18 to 29 in good health and CMV-seropositive. The chain uses TRBV6-6 and TRBJ2-3, with 8 bases identical to TRBD1. The sample taken for sequencing was PBMCs. The CDR3 DNA follows: TGTGCCAGCAGTTACCCACTGGACAGGGGCACAGATACGCAGTATTTT. Its protein product is CASSYPLDRGTDTQYF.